The 14 T cell receptor beta chains given below trace back to one sample, sequenced in a study of T cell therapy product for transplant patients. No cognate antigen is known for these TCRs. Label signifies: roughly 19 nM rapamycin added during CMV-specific T-cell product expansion (Rapa-TCP). Meaning of the sample label: CMVpp65/IE-1-reactive T cells enriched by IFNgamma capture and expanded in vitro. PBMCs were stimulated for around 6 hours with overlapping CMV pp65 and IE-1 peptide pools at 0.5 to 0.65 ug/ml each. After CMV stimulation, cells secreting IFNgamma were enriched by positive selection. The enriched IFNgamma+ cells were cultured approximately 3 weeks on irradiated autologous feeders with either IL-7/IL-15 or IL-2. The repertoire was sequenced with immunoSEQ multiplex PCR; TCRdb's copy has only in-frame clones and lacks some. The repertoire holds some 1,100 clones, with about 50% as singletons.

Sequencing was carried out using a sorted cell population cultured from PBMCs. The source of these receptors is an adult in good health.

This clone has just a few counts. This chain joins TRBV27 and TRBJ2-7; D ambiguous. Germline V gives CDR1 MNHEY, CDR2 SMNVEV (reference sequence). CDR3 length: 13 residues. Trimming stripped 5 bases from V and 7 bases from J, with 15 bases between. The CDR3 loop is CASSRLGSWEQYF. The CDR3 DNA is TGTGCCAGCAGTCGGTTGGGCTCTTGGGAGCAGTACTTC.

V gene TRBV6-1 combines with J gene TRBJ1-1; D is possibly TRBD1 (5 bases). The CDR3 runs to 15 residues. V lost 10 bases, J lost 2 bases, and 20 bases lay in between. Germline values: CDR1 MNHNS, CDR2 SASEGT. The CDR3 DNA is TGTGCCATCACTACGACAGAGACCCCTAACACTGAAGCTTTCTTT. Amino acid sequence: CAITTTETPNTEAFF.

In this sample, this clone turned up a few times. CDR3 region: CAWAQGPTYGYTF. The CDR3 DNA reads as TGTGCCTGGGCACAGGGGCCGACCTATGGCTACACCTTC. This chain links TRBV30 with TRBJ1-2; TRBD1 matches 7 bases. CDR1 GTSNPN and CDR2 SVGIG come from the germline V gene (reference sequence). Trimming removed 5 bases from V and 4 bases from J; junction bases left unmatched: 7. This CDR3 contains 13 residues.

This clone was recorded a few times. This rearrangement joins TRBV11-3 to TRBJ2-1, with 8 bases identical to TRBD1. The CDR3 runs to 15 residues. From germline, CDR1 is SGHNT and CDR2 YENEEA. After removal of 3 bases from V and 6 bases from J, the junction contained 7 bases not matched to a gene. CDR3 region: CASSFRTGGVNEQFF. Here the CDR3 DNA reads TGTGCCAGCAGCTTCAGAACAGGGGGAGTCAATGAGCAGTTCTTC.

The chain uses TRBV4-2 and TRBJ2-3, with TRBD2 identical over 7 bases. CDR1 is LGHNA, CDR2 YNFKEQ, per germline. The CDR3 loop spans 17 amino acids. Unmatched junction bases numbered 9, after V lost 1 base and J lost 2 bases. Here the CDR3 DNA reads TGTGCCAGCAGCCAAGGCGGAGGGCGGGGGTTCACAGATACGCAGTATTTT. Translated, it gives CASSQGGGRGFTDTQYF.

This clone was observed a few times. This sequence joins TRBV5-4 and TRBJ2-1; TRBD2 is a possible D gene (6 bases). V was clipped by 2 bases and J by 4 bases, with 13 bases between them. CDR1 and CDR2 from the germline V gene are SGHNT and YYREEE (reference sequence). The CDR3 length is 15 residues. The CDR3 protein is CASSFRLALYNEQFF. CDR3 nucleotides: TGTGCCAGCAGCTTCAGGCTAGCGCTGTACAATGAGCAGTTCTTC.

By share, this clone ranks as medium-sized. The chain is built from TRBV11-2 and TRBJ2-3, with D unresolved. CDR3 size: 12 residues. The V end was cut by 5 bases, the J end by 4 bases, with 7 bases between. Germline V lookup: CDR1 SGHAT, CDR2 FQNNGV. The chain's CDR3 is CASSPTPDTQYF. CDR3 nucleotides: TGTGCCAGCAGCCCGACCCCAGATACGCAGTATTTT.

As to this clone: The germline gene is not matched at one end of the junction; a read error may be the cause. The J gene is TRBJ1-2, the V gene TRBV6-5, with no clear D. CDR1 and CDR2 from the germline V gene are MNHEY and SVGAGI. The CDR3 totals 14 residues. The CDR3 region has the DNA TGTGCCATCAGTGAAGGGAGCCAGAAGGGCGGCTACACCTTC. Amino acid sequence: CAISEGSQKGGYTF.

By share, this clone ranks as large (0.1 to 1%). The chain is built from TRBV6-5 and TRBJ2-7; perhaps TRBD2 as D (6 bases). Germline assignment: CDR1 MNHEY and CDR2 SVGAGI. V lost 4 bases and J lost 9, with 19 bases in between. The CDR3 consists of 14 residues. CDR3 sequence reads: CASSSGRGIYGQYF. The CDR3 nucleotides are TGTGCCAGCAGTTCAGGACGGGGGATCTATGGGCAGTACTTC.

This clone was found a few times. The identical CDR3 is also encoded by other nucleotide sequences in the sample. The chain combines TRBV30 with TRBJ2-2; D is ambiguous. Trimming removed 3 bases at V and 3 bases at J, with 8 bases between. Germline CDR1 and CDR2: GTSNPN and SVGIG (reference sequence). The CDR3 contains 13 residues. The DNA of the CDR3 is TGTGCCTGGAGGGCACACTACACCGGGGAGCTGTTTTTT. It is translated as CAWRAHYTGELFF.

Relative to its sample, this clone is large. This chain's CDR3 is CAWSAQETQYF. As DNA, the CDR3 is TGTGCCTGGAGTGCCCAAGAGACCCAGTACTTC. The chain couples TRBV30 to TRBJ2-5, with D hard to call. The V gene lost 1 base and the J gene lost 1 base, with 1 base spanning the gap. The CDR3 consists of 11 residues. From germline, CDR1 is GTSNPN and CDR2 SVGIG (reference sequence).

This chain joins TRBV10-3 and TRBJ2-5; TRBD1 might be the D (5 bases). CDR1 ENHRY and CDR2 SYGVKD come from the germline V gene. The V end lost 6 bases, the J end lost 5 bases, and 19 bases lay between the germline ends. There are 15 residues in the CDR3. The CDR3 here is CAISPGLQATETQYF. The CDR3 DNA is TGTGCCATCAGCCCAGGGTTACAGGCTACGGAGACCCAGTACTTC.

This clone is deemed hyperexpanded (1% or more). The chain employs TRBV6-5 and TRBJ1-2; possible D gene TRBD1, 5 bases. V lost 7 bases and J 5 bases, leaving 17 bases between the germline ends. The CDR3 covers 14 residues. Per germline, CDR1 MNHEY and CDR2 SVGAGI. The CDR3 here is CASMGGRGEYGYTF. The CDR3 bases are TGTGCCAGCATGGGGGGAAGGGGAGAATATGGCTACACCTTC.

The chain is built from TRBV28 and TRBJ2-3; 11 bases are a match to TRBD1. The length of the CDR3 is 15 residues. The trim removed 5 bases at V and 4 bases at J, leaving 5 bases unmatched. CDR1 is MDHEN, CDR2 SYDVKM, per germline. CDR3 residues: CASSPQGQGADTQYF. As DNA, the CDR3 is TGTGCCAGCAGTCCCCAGGGACAGGGGGCAGATACGCAGTATTTT.